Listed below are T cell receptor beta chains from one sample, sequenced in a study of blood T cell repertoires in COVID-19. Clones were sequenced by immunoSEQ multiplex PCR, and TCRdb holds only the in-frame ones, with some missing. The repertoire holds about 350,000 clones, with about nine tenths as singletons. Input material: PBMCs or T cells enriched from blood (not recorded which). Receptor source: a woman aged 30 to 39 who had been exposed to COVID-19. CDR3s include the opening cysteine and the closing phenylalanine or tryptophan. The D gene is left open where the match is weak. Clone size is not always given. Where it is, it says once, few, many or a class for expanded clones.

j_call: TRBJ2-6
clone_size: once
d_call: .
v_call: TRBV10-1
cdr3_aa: CASGHGKGRLSFSGANVLTF
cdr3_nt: TGCGCCAGTGGGCATGGTAAGGGGCGCTTATCTTTCTCTGGGGCCAACGTCCTGACTTTC

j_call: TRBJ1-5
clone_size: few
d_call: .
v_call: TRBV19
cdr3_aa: CASRPEGQPQHF
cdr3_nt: TGTGCCAGTAGACCCGAGGGCCAGCCCCAGCATTTT

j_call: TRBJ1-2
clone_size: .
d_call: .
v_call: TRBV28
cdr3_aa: CASTAGGPGASLYGYTF
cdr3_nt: TGTGCCAGCACGGCGGGGGGCCCTGGGGCCTCCCTCTATGGCTACACCTTC

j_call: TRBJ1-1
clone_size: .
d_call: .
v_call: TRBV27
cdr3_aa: CASSPDSRVTEAFF
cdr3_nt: TGTGCCAGCAGTCCCGACTCCAGGGTCACTGAAGCTTTCTTT

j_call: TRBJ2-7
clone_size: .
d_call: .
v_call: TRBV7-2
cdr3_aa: CASSLVPGAPYEQYF
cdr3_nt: TGTGCCAGCAGCTTAGTACCAGGGGCTCCCTACGAGCAGTACTTC

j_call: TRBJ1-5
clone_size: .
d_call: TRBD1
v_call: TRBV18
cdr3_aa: CASSPDRANQPQHF
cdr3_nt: TGTGCCAGCTCACCGGACAGGGCAAATCAGCCCCAGCATTTT

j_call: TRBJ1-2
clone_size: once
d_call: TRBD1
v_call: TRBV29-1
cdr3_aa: CSVDGTIGTDYGYTF
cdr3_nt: TGCAGCGTTGATGGAACCATCGGGACAGACTATGGCTACACCTTC

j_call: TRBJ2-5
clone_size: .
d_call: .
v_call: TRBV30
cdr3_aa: CACGGAFAQETQYF
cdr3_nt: TGTGCCTGTGGTGGGGCCTTCGCTCAAGAGACCCAGTACTTC

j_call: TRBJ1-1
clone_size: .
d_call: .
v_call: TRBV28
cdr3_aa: CASSPWRGEAFF
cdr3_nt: TGTGCCAGCAGCCCCTGGCGAGGTGAAGCTTTCTTT

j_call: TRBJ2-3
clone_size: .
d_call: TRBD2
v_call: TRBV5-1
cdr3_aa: CASSLAGLGETDTQYF
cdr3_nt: TGCGCCAGCAGCTTGGCAGGACTAGGTGAGACAGATACGCAGTATTTT

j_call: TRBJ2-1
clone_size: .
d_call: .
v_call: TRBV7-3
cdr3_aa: CASSRGLYNEQFF
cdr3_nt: TGTGCCAGCAGCCGGGGACTGTATAATGAGCAGTTCTTC

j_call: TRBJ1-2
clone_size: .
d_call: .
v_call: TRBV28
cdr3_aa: CASSSNYGYTF
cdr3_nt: TGTGCCAGCAGTTCAAACTATGGCTACACCTTC

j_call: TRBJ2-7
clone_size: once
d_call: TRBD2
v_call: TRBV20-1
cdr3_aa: CSASKTGTRSTGQYF
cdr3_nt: TGCAGTGCTAGTAAAACGGGGACTAGATCGACGGGGCAGTACTTC

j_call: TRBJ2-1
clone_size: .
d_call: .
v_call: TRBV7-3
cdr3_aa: CASSLRGDNNEQFF
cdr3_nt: TGTGCCAGCAGCTTAAGAGGGGACAACAATGAGCAGTTCTTC

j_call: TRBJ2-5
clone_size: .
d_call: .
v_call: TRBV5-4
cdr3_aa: CASSSPKGLQETQYF
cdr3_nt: TGTGCCAGCAGCTCCCCTAAGGGGCTCCAAGAGACCCAGTACTTC

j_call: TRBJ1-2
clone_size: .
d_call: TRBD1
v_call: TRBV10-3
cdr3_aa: CAIRTGQGIYGYTF
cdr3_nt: TGTGCCATCAGAACAGGACAGGGGATCTATGGCTACACCTTC

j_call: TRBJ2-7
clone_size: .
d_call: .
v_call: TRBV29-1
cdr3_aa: CSVDIRQDHYEQYF
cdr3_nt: TGCAGCGTTGATATACGACAGGACCACTACGAGCAGTACTTC

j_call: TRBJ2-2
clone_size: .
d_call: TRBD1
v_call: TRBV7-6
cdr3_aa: CASSPGQVVTGELFF
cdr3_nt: TGTGCCAGCAGCCCGGGACAGGTGGTCACCGGGGAGCTGTTTTTT

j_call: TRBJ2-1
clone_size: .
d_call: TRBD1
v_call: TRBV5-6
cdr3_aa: CASSLLTGGYYNEQFF
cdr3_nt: TGTGCCAGCAGCTTGTTGACAGGGGGCTACTACAATGAGCAGTTCTTC

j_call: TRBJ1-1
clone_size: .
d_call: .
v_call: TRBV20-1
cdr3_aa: CSARAAGAFF
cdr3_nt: TGCAGTGCTAGAGCTGCCGGAGCTTTCTTT

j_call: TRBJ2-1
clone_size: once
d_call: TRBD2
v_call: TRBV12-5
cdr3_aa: CASGSSGRADNEQFF
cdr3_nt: TGTGCTAGTGGCTCGAGCGGGAGGGCCGACAATGAGCAGTTCTTC

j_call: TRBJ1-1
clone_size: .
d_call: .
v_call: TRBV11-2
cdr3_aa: CASSNQERGTEAFF
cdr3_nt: TGTGCCAGCAGCAATCAGGAGCGGGGCACTGAAGCTTTCTTT

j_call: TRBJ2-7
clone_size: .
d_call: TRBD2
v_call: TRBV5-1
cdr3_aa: CASSLQTSGSSYEQYF
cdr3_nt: TGCGCCAGCAGCCTGCAGACTAGCGGGTCTTCCTACGAGCAGTACTTC

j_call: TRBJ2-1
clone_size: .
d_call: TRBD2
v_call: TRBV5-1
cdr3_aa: CASSSGLADNNEQFF
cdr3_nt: TGCGCCAGCAGCTCGGGACTAGCGGACAACAATGAGCAGTTCTTC

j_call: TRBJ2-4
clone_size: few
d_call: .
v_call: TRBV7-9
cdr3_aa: CASSSAGASRKDIQYF
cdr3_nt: TGTGCCAGCAGTTCCGCAGGGGCCTCCAGGAAAGACATTCAGTACTTC

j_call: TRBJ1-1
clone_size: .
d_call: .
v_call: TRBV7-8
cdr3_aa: CASNLMGGREFTEAFF
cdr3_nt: TGTGCCAGCAACCTCATGGGGGGGCGCGAATTCACTGAAGCTTTCTTT

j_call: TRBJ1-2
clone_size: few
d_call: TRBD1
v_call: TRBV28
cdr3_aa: CASRETGTGVDGYTF
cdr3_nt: TGTGCCAGCAGAGAGACCGGGACAGGGGTTGATGGCTACACCTTC

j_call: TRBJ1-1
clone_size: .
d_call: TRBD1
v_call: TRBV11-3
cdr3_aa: CASTMDRGATEAFF
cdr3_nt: TGTGCCAGCACCATGGACAGGGGGGCAACTGAAGCTTTCTTT